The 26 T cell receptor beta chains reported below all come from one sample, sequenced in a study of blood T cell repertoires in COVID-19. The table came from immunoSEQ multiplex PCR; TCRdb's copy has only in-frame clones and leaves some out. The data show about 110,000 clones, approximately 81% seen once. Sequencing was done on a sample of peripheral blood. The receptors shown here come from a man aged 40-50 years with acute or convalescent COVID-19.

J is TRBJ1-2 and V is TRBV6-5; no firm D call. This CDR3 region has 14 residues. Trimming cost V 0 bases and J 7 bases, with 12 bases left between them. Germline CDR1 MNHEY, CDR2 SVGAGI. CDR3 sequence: CASSYSEGSSGYTF. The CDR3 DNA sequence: TGTGCCAGCAGTTACTCGGAGGGATCGAGTGGCTACACCTTC.

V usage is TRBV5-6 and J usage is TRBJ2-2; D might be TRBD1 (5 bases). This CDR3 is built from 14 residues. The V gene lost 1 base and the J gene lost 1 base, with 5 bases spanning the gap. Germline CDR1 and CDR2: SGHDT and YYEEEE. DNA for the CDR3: TGTGCCAGCAGCTTGACAGGGAACACCGGGGAGCTGTTTTTT. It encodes CASSLTGNTGELFF.

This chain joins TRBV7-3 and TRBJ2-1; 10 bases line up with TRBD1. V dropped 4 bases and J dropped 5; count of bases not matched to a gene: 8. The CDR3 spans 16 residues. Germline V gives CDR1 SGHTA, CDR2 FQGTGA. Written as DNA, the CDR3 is TGTGCCAGCAGCTCGAGCCGGGACAGGGGTAACAATGAGCAGTTCTTC. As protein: CASSSSRDRGNNEQFF.

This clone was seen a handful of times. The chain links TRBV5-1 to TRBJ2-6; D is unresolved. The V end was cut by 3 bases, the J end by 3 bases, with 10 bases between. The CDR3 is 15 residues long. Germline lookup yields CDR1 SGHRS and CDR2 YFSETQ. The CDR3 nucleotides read TGCGCCAGCAGCTCCCTGACACGTGGGGCCAACGTCCTGACTTTC. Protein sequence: CASSSLTRGANVLTF. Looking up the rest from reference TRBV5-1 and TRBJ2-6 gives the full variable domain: KAGVTQTPRYLIKTRGQQVTLSCSPISGHRSVSWYQQTPGQGLQFLFEYFSETQRNKGNFPGRFSGRQFSNSRSEMNVSTLELGDSALYLCASSSLTRGANVLTFGAGSRLTVL.

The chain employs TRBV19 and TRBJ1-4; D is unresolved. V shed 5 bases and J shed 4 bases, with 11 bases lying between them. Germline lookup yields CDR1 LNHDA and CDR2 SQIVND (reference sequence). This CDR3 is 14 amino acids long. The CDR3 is CASSGRSYNEKLFF. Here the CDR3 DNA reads TGTGCCAGTAGTGGGCGCAGTTATAATGAAAAACTGTTTTTT. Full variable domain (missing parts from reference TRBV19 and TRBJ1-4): DGGITQSPKYLFRKEGQNVTLSCEQNLNHDAMYWYRQDPGQGLRLIYYSQIVNDFQKGDIAEGYSVSREKKESFPLTVTSAQKNPTAFYLCASSGRSYNEKLFFGSGTQLSVL.

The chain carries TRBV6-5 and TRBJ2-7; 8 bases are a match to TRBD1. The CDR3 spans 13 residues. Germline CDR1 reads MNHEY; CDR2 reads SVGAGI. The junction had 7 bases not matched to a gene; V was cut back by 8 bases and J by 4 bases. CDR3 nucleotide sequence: TGTGCCAGCGGAGAGGGGACAGGATACGAGCAGTACTTC. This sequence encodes CASGEGTGYEQYF.

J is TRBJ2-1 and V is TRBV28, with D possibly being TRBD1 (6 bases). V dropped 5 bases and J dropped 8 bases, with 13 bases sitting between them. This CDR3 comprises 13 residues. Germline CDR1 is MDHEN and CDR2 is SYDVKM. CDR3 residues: CASSPLQGHEQFF. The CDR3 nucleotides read TGTGCCAGCAGTCCCCTACAGGGTCATGAGCAGTTCTTC.

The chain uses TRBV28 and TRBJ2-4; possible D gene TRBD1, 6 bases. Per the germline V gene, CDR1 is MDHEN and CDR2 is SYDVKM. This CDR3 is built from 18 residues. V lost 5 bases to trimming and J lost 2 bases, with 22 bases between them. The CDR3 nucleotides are TGTGCCAGCAGTCTCCTGCGGACAGACACCCCTTCCAAAAACATTCAGTACTTC. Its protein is CASSLLRTDTPSKNIQYF.

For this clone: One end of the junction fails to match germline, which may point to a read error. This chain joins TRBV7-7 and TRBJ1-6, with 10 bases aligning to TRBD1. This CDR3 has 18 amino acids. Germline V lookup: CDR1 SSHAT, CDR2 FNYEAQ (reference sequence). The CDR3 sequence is CASSADRGNGSYNSPLHF. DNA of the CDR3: TGTGCTAGCAGCGCGGACAGGGGGAACGGCTCCTATAATTCACCCCTCCACTTT.

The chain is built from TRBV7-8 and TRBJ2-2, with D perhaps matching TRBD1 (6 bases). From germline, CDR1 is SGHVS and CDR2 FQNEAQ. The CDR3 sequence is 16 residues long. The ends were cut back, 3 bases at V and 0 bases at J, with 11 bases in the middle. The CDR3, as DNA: TGTGCCAGCAGCTTCAGACAGGTACCGAACACCGGGGAGCTGTTTTTT. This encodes CASSFRQVPNTGELFF.

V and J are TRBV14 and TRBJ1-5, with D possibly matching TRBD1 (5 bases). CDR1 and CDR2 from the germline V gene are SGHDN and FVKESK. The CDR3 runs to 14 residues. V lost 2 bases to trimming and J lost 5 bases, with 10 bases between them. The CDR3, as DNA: TGTGCCAGCAGCCAAAGGGACTGTGATCAGCCCCAGCATTTT. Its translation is CASSQRDCDQPQHF. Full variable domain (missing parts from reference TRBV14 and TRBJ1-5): EAGVTQFPSHSVIEKGQTVTLRCDPISGHDNLYWYRRVMGKEIKFLLHFVKESKQDESGMPNNRFLAERTGGTYSTLKVQPAELEDSGVYFCASSQRDCDQPQHFGDGTRLSIL.

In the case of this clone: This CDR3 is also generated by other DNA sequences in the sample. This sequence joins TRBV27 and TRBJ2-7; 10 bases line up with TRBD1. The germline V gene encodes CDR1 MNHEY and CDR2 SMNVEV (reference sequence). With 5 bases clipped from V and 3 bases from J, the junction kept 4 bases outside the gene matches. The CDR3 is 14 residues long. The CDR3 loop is CASSPGTGVYEQYF. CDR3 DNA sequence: TGTGCCAGCAGTCCCGGGACAGGGGTCTACGAGCAGTACTTC.

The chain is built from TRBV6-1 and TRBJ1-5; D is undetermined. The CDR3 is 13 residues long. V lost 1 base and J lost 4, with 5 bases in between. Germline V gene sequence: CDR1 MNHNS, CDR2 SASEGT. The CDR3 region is CASSEVLNQPQHF. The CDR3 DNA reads TGTGCCAGCAGTGAAGTATTAAATCAGCCCCAGCATTTT.

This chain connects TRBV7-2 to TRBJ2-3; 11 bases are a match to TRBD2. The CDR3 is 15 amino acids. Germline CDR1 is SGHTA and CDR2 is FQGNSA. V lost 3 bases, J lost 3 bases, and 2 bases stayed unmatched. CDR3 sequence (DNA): TGTGCCAGCAGCTTGACTAGCGGGGTTACAGATACGCAGTATTTT. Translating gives CASSLTSGVTDTQYF.

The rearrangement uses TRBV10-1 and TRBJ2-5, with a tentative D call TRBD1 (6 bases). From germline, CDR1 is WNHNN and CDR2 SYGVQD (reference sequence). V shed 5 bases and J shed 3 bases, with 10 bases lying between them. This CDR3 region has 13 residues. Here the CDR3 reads CASSRDIEETQYF. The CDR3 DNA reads TGCGCCAGCAGTAGGGACATTGAAGAGACCCAGTACTTC.

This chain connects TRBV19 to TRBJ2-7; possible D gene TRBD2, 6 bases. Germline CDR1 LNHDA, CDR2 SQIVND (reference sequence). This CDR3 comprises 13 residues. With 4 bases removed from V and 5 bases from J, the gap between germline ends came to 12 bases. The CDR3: CASSTPAGHEQYF. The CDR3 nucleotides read TGTGCCAGTAGTACGCCGGCGGGACACGAGCAGTACTTC. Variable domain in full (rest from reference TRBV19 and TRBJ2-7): DGGITQSPKYLFRKEGQNVTLSCEQNLNHDAMYWYRQDPGQGLRLIYYSQIVNDFQKGDIAEGYSVSREKKESFPLTVTSAQKNPTAFYLCASSTPAGHEQYFGPGTRLTVT.

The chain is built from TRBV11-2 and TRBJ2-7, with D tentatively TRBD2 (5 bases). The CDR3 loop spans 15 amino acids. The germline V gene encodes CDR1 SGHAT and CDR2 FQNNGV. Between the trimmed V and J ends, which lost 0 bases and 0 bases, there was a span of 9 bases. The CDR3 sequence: CASSLEAESSYEQYF. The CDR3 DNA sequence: TGTGCCAGCAGCTTAGAAGCGGAGAGCTCCTACGAGCAGTACTTC.

The chain's CDR3 is CASSIPGGGNQPQHF. CDR3 nucleotides: TGTGCCAGTAGTATCCCCGGGGGTGGCAATCAGCCCCAGCATTTT. The J gene is TRBJ1-5, the V gene TRBV19, with D perhaps TRBD1 (5 bases). Germline V gives CDR1 LNHDA, CDR2 SQIVND (reference sequence). The CDR3 has 15 residues. V was pared by 3 bases and J by 2 bases, with 11 bases between.

For the CDR3, the DNA is TGTGCCAGCAGCTCCCTCGGAGGAGATTCACCCCTCCACTTT. This encodes CASSSLGGDSPLHF. The chain joins TRBV9 to TRBJ1-6, with D unresolved. The CDR3 extends over 14 amino acids. V shed 4 bases and J shed 8 bases, with 13 bases lying between them. Per germline, CDR1 SGDLS and CDR2 YYNGEE.

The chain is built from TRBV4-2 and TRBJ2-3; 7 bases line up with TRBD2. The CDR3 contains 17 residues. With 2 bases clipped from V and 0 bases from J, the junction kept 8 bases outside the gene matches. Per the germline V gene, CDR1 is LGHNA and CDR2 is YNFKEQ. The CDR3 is CASSQTGGGPSTDTQYF. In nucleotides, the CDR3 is TGTGCCAGCAGCCAAACGGGGGGAGGCCCTAGCACAGATACGCAGTATTTT.

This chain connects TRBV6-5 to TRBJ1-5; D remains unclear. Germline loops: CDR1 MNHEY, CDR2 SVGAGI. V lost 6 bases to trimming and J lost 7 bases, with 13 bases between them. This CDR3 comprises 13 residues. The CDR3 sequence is CASRQDLNQPQHF. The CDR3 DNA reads TGTGCCAGCAGGCAGGATCTGAACCAGCCCCAGCATTTT.

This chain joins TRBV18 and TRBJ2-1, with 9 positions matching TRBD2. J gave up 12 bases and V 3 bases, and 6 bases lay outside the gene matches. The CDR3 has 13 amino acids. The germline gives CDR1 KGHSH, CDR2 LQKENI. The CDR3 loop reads CASSPRTSERQFF. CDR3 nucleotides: TGTGCCAGCTCACCGCGGACTAGCGAGAGGCAGTTCTTC.

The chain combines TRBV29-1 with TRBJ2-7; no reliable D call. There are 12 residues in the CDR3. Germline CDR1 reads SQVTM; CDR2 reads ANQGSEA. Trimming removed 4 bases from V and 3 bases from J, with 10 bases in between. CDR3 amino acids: CSVALQNYEQYF. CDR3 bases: TGCAGCGTTGCCCTACAGAACTACGAGCAGTACTTC.

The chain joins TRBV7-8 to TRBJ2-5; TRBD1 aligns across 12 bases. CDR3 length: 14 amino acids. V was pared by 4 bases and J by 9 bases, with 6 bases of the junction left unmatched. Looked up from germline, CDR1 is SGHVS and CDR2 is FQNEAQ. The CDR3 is CASSWGQGAWAQYF. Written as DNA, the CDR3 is TGTGCCAGCAGCTGGGGACAGGGGGCTTGGGCCCAGTACTTC. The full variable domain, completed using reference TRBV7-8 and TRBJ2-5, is GAGVSQSPRYKVAKRGQDVALRCDPISGHVSLFWYQQALGQGPEFLTYFQNEAQLDKSGLPSDRFFAERPEGSVSTLKIQRTQQEDSAVYLCASSWGQGAWAQYFGPGTRLLVL.

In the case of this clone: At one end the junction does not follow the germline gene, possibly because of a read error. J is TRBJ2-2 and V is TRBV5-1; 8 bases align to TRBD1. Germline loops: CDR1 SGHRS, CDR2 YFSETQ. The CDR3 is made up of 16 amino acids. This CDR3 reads CVSSLKGQGSTGELFF. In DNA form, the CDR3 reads TGCGTCAGCAGCTTAAAAGGACAGGGTAGCACCGGGGAGCTGTTTTTT. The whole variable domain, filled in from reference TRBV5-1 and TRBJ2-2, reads KAGVTQTPRYLIKTRGQQVTLSCSPISGHRSVSWYQQTPGQGLQFLFEYFSETQRNKGNFPGRFSGRQFSNSRSEMNVSTLELGDSALYLCVSSLKGQGSTGELFFGEGSRLTVL.

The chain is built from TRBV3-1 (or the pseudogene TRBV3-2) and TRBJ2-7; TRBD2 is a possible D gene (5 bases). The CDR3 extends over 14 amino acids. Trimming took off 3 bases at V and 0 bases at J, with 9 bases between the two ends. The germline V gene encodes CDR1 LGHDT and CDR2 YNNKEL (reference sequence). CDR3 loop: CASSQSGSSYEQYF. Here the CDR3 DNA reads TGTGCCAGCAGCCAGTCTGGGAGCTCCTACGAGCAGTACTTC.